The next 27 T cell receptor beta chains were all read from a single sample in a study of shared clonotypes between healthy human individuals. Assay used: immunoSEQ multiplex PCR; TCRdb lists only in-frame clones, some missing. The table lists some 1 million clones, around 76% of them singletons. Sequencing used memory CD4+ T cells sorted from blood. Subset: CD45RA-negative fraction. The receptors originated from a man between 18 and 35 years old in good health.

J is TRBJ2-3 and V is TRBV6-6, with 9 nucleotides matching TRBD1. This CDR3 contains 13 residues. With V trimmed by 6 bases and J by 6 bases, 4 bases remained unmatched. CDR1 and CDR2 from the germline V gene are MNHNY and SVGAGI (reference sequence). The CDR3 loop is CASRRDRVDTQYF. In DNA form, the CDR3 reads TGTGCCAGCAGAAGGGACAGGGTCGATACGCAGTATTTT.

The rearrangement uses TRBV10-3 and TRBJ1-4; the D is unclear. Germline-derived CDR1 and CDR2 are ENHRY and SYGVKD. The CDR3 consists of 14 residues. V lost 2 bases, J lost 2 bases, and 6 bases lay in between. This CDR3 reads CAISEGGTNEKLFF. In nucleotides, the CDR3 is TGTGCCATCAGTGAGGGTGGCACTAATGAAAAACTGTTTTTT.

The DNA for the CDR3 is TGTGCCATCAGTGAGTCGGGGGCTGTGGGCACTGAAGCTTTCTTT. It translates to CAISESGAVGTEAFF. The chain carries TRBV10-3 and TRBJ1-1; tentatively, D is TRBD1 (6 bases). This CDR3 comprises 15 residues. Germline CDR1 reads ENHRY; CDR2 reads SYGVKD. Trimming cost V 0 bases and J 4 bases, with 12 bases left between them.

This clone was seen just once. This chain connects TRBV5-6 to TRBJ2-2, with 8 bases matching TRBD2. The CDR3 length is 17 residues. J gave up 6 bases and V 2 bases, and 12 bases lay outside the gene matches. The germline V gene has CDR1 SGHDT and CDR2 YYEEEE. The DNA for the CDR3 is TGTGCCAGCAGCTTACCCGGTAGCGGGATTGGATCCGGGGAGCTGTTTTTT. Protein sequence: CASSLPGSGIGSGELFF.

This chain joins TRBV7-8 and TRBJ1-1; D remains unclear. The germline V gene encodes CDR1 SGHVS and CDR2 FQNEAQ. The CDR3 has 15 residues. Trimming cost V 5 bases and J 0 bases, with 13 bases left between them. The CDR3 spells CASSPKQHLNTEAFF. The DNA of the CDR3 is TGTGCCAGCAGCCCAAAACAGCATTTGAACACTGAAGCTTTCTTT.

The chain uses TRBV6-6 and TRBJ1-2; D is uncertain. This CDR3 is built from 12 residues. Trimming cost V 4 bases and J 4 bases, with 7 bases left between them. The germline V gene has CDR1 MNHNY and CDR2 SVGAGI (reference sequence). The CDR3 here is CASSSGGYGYTF. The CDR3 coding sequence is TGTGCCAGCAGTTCCGGAGGCTATGGCTACACCTTC.

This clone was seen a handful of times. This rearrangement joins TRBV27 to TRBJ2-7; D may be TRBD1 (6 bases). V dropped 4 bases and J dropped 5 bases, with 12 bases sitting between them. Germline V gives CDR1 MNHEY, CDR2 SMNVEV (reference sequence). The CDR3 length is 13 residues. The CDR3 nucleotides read TGTGCCAGCAGTTCTTACAGGGTTCACGAGCAGTACTTC. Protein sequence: CASSSYRVHEQYF.

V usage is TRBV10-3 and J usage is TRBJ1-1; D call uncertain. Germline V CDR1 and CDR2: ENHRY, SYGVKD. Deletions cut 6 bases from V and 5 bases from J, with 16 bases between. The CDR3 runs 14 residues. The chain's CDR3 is CAISTETDGTEAFF. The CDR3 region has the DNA TGTGCCATCAGCACCGAGACGGACGGGACTGAAGCTTTCTTT.

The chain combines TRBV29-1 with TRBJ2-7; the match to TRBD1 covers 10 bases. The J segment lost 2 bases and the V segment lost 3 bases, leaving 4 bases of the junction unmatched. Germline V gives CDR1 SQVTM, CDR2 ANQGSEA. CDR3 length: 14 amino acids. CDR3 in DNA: TGCAGCGTTGATATAGGACAGGGGGCCTACGAGCAGTACTTC. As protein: CSVDIGQGAYEQYF.

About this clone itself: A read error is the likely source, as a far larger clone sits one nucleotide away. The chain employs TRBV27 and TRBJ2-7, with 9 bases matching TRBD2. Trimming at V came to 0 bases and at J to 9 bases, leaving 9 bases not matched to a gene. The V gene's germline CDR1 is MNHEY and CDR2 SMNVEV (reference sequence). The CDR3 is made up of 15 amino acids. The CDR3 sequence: CASSLSAGGPSGQYF. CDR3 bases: TGTGCCAGCAGTTTATCGGCGGGAGGGCCTAGCGGGCAGTACTTC.

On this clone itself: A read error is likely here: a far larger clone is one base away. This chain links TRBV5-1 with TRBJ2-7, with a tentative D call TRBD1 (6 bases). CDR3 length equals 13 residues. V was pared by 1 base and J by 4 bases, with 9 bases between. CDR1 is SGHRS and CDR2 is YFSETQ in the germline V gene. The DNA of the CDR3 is TGCGCCAGCAGCTTGCAGGGGCCATACGAGCAGTACTTC. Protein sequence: CASSLQGPYEQYF.

The CDR3 protein is CASSDRVAGYTF. The CDR3 coding sequence is TGTGCCAGCAGTGACAGGGTGGCGGGCTACACCTTC. V is TRBV6-5 and J is TRBJ1-2, with 7 bases fitting TRBD1. With V trimmed by 5 bases and J by 8 bases, 5 bases remained unmatched. Germline assignment: CDR1 MNHEY and CDR2 SVGAGI. This CDR3 spans 12 amino acids.

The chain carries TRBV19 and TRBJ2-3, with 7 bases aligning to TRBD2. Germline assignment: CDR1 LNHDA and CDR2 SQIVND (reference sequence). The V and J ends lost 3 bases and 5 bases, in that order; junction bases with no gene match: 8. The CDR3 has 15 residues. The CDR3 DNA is TGTGCCAGTAGTATCGCGGGGAGGGAGAAAGATACGCAGTATTTT. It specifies CASSIAGREKDTQYF.

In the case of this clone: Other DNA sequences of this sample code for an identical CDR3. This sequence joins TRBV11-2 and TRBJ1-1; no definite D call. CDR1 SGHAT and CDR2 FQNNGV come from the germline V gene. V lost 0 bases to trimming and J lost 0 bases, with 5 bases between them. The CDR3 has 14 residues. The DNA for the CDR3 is TGTGCCAGCAGCTTAGATCTCGTGAACACTGAAGCTTTCTTT. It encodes CASSLDLVNTEAFF.

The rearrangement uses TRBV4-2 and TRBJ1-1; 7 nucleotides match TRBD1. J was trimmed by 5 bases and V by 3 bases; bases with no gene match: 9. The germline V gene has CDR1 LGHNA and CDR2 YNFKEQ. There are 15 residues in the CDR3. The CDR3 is CASSQATGTITEAFF. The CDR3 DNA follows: TGTGCCAGCAGCCAGGCGACAGGGACGATAACTGAAGCTTTCTTT.

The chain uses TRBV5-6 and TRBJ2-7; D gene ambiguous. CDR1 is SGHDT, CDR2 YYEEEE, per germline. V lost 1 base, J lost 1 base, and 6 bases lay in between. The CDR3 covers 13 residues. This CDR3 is CASSLLQSYEQYF. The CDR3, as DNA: TGTGCCAGCAGCTTGCTACAGTCCTACGAGCAGTACTTC.

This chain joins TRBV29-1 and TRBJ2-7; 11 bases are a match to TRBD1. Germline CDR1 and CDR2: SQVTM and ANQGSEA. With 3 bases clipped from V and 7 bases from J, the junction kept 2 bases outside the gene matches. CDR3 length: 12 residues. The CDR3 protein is CSVEGQGDEQYF. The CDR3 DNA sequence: TGCAGCGTTGAGGGACAGGGGGATGAGCAGTACTTC.

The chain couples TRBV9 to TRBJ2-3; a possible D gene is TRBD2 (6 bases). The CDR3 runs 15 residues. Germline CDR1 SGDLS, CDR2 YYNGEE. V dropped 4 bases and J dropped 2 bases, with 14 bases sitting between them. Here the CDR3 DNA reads TGTGCCAGCAGCTCTCGCGGGATCTACACAGATACGCAGTATTTT. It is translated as CASSSRGIYTDTQYF.

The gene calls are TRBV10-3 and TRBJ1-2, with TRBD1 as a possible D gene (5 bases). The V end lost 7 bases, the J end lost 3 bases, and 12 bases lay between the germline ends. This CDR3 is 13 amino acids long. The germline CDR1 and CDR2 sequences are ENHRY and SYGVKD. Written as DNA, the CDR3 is TGTGCCATCATGGCAAAGACAGACTATGGCTACACCTTC. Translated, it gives CAIMAKTDYGYTF.

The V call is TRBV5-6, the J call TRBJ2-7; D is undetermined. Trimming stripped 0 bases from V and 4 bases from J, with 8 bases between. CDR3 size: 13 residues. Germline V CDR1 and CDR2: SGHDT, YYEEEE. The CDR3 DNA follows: TGTGCCAGCAGCTTGGAGGGCTGGTACGAGCAGTACTTC. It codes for CASSLEGWYEQYF.

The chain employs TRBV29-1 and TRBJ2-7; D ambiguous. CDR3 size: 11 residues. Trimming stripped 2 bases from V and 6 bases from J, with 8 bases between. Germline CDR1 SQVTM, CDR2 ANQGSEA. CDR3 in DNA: TGCAGCGTTGAATATGTGGGCGAGCAGTACTTC. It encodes CSVEYVGEQYF.

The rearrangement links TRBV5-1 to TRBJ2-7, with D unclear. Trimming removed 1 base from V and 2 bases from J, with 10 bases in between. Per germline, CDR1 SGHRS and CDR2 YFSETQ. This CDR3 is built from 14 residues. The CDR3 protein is CASSLTQVTYEQYF. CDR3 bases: TGCGCCAGCAGCTTGACGCAGGTTACCTACGAGCAGTACTTC.

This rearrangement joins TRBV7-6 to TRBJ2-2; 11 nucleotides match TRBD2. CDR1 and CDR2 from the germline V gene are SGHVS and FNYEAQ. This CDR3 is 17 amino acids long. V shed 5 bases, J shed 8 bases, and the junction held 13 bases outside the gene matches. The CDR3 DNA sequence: TGTGCCAGCAGCCAAGCCCCACCTAGCGGGGGGCTGGGGGAGCTGTTTTTT. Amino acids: CASSQAPPSGGLGELFF.

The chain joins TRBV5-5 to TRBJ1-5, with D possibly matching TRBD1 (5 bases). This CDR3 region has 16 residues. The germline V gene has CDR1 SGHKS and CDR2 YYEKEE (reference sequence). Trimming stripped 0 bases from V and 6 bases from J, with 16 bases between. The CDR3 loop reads CASSLGGTVAGQPQHF. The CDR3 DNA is TGTGCCAGCAGCTTGGGAGGGACGGTAGCTGGTCAGCCCCAGCATTTT.

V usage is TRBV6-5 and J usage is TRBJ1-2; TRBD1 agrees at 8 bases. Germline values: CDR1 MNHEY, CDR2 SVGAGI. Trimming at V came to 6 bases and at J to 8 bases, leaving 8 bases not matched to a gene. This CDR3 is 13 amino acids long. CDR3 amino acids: CASREDRVRGYTF. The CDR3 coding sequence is TGTGCCAGCAGGGAGGACAGGGTGCGCGGCTACACCTTC.

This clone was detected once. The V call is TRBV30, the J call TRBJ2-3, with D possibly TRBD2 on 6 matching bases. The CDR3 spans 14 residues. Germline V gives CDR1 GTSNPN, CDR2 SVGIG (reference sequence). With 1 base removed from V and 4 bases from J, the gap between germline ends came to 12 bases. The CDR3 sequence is CAWSAGRNADTQYF. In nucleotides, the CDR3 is TGTGCCTGGAGTGCGGGGAGGAATGCAGATACGCAGTATTTT.

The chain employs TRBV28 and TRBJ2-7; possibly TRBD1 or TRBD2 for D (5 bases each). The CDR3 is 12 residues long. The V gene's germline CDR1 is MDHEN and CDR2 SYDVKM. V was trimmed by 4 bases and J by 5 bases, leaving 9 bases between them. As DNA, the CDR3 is TGTGCCAGCAGTTGGGGGACCCACGAGCAGTACTTC. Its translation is CASSWGTHEQYF. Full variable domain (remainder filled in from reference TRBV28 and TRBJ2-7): DVKVTQSSRYLVKRTGEKVFLECVQDMDHENMFWYRQDPGLGLRLIYFSYDVKMKEKGDIPEGYSVSREKKERFSLILESASTNQTSMYLCASSWGTHEQYFGPGTRLTVT.